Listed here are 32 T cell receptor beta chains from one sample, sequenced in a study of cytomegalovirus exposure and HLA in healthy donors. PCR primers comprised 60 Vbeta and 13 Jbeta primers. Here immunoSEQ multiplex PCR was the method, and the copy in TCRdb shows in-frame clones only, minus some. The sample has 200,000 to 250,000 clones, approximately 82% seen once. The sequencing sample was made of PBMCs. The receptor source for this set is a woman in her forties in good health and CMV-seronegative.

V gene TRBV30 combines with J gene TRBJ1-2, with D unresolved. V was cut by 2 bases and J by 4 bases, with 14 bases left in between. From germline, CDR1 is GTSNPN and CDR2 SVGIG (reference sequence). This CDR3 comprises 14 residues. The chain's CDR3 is CAWSQEYSGYGYTF. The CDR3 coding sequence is TGTGCCTGGAGTCAGGAATATAGCGGCTATGGCTACACCTTC.

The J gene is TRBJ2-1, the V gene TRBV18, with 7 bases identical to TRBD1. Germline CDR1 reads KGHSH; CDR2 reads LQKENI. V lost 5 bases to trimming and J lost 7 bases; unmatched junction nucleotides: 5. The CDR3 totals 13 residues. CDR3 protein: CASSSKQGNEQFF. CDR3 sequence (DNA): TGTGCCAGCTCATCAAAACAGGGGAATGAGCAGTTCTTC. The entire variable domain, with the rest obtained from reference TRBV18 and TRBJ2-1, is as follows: NAGVMQNPRHLVRRRGQEARLRCSPMKGHSHVYWYRQLPEEGLKFMVYLQKENIIDESGMPKERFSAEFPKEGPSILRIQQVVRGDSAAYFCASSSKQGNEQFFGPGTRLTVL.

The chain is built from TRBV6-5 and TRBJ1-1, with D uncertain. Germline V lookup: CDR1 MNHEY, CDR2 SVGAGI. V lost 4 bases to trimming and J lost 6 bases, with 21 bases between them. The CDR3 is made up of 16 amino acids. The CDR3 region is CASSLEAALSSSEAFF. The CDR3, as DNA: TGTGCCAGCAGTTTAGAGGCGGCGCTTTCTTCCTCTGAAGCTTTCTTT.

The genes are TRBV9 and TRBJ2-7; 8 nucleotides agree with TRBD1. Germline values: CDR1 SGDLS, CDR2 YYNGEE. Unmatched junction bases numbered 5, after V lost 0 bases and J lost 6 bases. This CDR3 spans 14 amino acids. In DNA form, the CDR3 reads TGTGCCAGCAGCGTAGGGCCAGGGGGCGTCGAGCAGTACTTC. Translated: CASSVGPGGVEQYF.

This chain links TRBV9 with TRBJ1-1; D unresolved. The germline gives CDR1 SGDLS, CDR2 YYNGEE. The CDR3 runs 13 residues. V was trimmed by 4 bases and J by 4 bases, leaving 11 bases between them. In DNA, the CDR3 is TGTGCCAGCAGCCCTCGGGGTGGCACTGAAGCTTTCTTT. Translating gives CASSPRGGTEAFF.

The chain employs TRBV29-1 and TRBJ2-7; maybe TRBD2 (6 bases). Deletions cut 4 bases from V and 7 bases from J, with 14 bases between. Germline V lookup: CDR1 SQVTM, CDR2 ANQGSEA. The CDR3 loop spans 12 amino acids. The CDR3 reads CSVGITGVEQYF. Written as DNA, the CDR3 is TGCAGCGTTGGGATTACGGGGGTTGAGCAGTACTTC.

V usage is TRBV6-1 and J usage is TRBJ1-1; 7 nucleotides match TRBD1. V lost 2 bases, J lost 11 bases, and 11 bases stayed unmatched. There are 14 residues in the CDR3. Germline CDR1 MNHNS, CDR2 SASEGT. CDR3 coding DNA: TGTGCCAGCAGTGAAAGCCAGGGGGTCAGGGCGGCTTTCTTT. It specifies CASSESQGVRAAFF.

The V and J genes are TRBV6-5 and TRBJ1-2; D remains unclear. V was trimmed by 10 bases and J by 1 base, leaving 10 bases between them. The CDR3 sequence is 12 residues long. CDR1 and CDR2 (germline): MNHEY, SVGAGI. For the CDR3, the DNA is TGTGCCACCTCGACGGGTAACTATGGCTACACCTTC. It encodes CATSTGNYGYTF.

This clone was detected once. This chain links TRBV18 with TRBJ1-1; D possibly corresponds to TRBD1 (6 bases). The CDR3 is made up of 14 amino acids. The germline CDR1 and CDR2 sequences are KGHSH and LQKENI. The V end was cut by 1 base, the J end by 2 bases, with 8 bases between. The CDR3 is CASSPQGGNTEAFF. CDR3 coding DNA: TGTGCCAGCTCACCACAAGGGGGAAACACTGAAGCTTTCTTT.

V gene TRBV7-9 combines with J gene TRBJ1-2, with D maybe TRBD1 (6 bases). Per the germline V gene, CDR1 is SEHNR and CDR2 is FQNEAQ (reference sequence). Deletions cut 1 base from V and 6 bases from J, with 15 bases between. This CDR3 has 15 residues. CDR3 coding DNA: TGTGCCAGCAGCTTAGTGGGGGCAGGGGACCATGGCTACACCTTC. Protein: CASSLVGAGDHGYTF.

Written as DNA, the CDR3 is TGTGCCAGCAGCTTACCGGGACAGGGGCTGCGTGAAGCTTTCTTT. It specifies CASSLPGQGLREAFF. This chain connects TRBV5-6 to TRBJ1-1; the match to TRBD1 covers 10 bases. Germline V gene lookup returns CDR1 SGHDT and CDR2 YYEEEE. Trimming at V came to 2 bases and at J to 7 bases, leaving 8 bases not matched to a gene. The CDR3 spans 15 residues.

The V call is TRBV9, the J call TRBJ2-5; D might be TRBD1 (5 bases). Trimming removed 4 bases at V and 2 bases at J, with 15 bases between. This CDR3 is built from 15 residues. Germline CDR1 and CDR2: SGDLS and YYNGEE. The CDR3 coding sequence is TGTGCCAGCAGCCCCAATTTGTCAGGGCAAGAGACCCAGTACTTC. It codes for CASSPNLSGQETQYF.

The CDR3 is CASSIPYSENSPLHF. Here the CDR3 DNA reads TGTGCCAGTAGTATACCGTACAGTGAGAATTCACCCCTCCACTTT. The chain joins TRBV19 to TRBJ1-6; D gene uncertain. The V and J ends lost 2 bases and 7 bases respectively, with 12 bases between them. This CDR3 contains 15 residues. Germline CDR1 reads LNHDA; CDR2 reads SQIVND (reference sequence). Together with reference TRBV19 and TRBJ1-6, the CDR3 gives the full variable domain: DGGITQSPKYLFRKEGQNVTLSCEQNLNHDAMYWYRQDPGQGLRLIYYSQIVNDFQKGDIAEGYSVSREKKESFPLTVTSAQKNPTAFYLCASSIPYSENSPLHFGNGTRLTVT.

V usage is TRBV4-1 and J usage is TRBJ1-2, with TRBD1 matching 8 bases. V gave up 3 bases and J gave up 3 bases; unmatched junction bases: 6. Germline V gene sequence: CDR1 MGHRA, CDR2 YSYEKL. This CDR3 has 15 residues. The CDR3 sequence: CASSQARGQDYGYTF. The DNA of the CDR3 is TGCGCCAGCAGCCAGGCCAGGGGGCAAGACTATGGCTACACCTTC.

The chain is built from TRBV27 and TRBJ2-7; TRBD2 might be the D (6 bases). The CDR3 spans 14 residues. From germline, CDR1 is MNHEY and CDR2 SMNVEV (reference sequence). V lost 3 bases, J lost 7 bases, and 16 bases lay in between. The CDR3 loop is CASSLFGGSREQYF. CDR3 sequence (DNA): TGTGCCAGCAGTTTGTTCGGGGGATCACGAGAGCAGTACTTC.

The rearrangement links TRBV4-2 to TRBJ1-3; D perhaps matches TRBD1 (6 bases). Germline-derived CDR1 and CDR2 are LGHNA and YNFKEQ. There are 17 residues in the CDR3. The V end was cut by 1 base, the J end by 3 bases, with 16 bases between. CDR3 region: CASSQGLLGGFGNTIYF. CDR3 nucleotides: TGTGCCAGCAGCCAAGGATTATTAGGGGGATTTGGAAACACCATATATTTT.

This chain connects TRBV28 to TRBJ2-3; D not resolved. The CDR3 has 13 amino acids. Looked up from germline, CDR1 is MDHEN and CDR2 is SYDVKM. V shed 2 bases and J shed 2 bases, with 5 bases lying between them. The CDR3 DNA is TGTGCCAGCAGTTTAATCTACACAGATACGCAGTATTTT. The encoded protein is CASSLIYTDTQYF.

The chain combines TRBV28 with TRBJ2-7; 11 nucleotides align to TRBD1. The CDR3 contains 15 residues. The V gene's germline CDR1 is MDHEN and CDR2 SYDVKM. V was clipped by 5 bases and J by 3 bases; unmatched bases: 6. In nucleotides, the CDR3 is TGTGCCAGCAGTGGCACCGGGACAGGGGGCTACGAGCAGTACTTC. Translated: CASSGTGTGGYEQYF.

In nucleotides, the CDR3 is TGTGCCAGTAGTATGACAGGGGCCTGGGAGCAGTACTTC. Its protein is CASSMTGAWEQYF. The J gene is TRBJ2-7, the V gene TRBV19; 8 bases map to TRBD1. The trim removed 3 bases at V and 7 bases at J, leaving 5 bases unmatched. Germline CDR1 and CDR2: LNHDA and SQIVND (reference sequence). This CDR3 contains 13 residues. Based on the CDR3 plus reference TRBV19 and TRBJ2-7, the full variable domain is DGGITQSPKYLFRKEGQNVTLSCEQNLNHDAMYWYRQDPGQGLRLIYYSQIVNDFQKGDIAEGYSVSREKKESFPLTVTSAQKNPTAFYLCASSMTGAWEQYFGPGTRLTVT.

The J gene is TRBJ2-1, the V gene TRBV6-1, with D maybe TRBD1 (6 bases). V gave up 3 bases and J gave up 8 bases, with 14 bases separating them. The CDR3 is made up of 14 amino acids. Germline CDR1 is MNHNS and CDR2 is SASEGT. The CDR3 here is CASSDAQGVDEQFF. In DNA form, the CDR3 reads TGTGCCAGCAGTGATGCACAGGGTGTGGATGAGCAGTTCTTC.

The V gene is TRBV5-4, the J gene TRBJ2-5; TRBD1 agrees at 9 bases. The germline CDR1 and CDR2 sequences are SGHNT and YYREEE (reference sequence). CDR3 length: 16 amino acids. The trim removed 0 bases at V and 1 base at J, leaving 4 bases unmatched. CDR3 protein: CASSLGTTGGQETQYF. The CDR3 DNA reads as TGTGCCAGCAGCTTGGGGACGACAGGGGGCCAAGAGACCCAGTACTTC.

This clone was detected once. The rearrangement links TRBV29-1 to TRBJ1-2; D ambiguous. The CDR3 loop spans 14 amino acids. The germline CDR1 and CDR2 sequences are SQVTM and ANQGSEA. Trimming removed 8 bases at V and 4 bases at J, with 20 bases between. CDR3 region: CSSYPSPPLYGYTF. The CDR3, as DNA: TGCAGCTCCTATCCTTCACCCCCCCTCTATGGCTACACCTTC.

CDR3 protein: CASSERGSGGTQYF. The DNA of the CDR3 is TGTGCCAGCAGTGAAAGAGGGTCGGGCGGGACCCAGTACTTC. The V and J genes are TRBV2 and TRBJ2-5; D may be TRBD2 (5 bases). This CDR3 has 14 residues. V gave up 2 bases and J gave up 7 bases, with 14 bases separating them. Germline loops: CDR1 SNHLY, CDR2 FYNNEI.

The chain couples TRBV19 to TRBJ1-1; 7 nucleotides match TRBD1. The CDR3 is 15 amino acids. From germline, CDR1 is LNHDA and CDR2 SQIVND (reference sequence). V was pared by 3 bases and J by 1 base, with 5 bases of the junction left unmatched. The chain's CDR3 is CASSMGQPENTEAFF. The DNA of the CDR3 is TGTGCCAGTAGTATGGGACAGCCCGAGAACACTGAAGCTTTCTTT.

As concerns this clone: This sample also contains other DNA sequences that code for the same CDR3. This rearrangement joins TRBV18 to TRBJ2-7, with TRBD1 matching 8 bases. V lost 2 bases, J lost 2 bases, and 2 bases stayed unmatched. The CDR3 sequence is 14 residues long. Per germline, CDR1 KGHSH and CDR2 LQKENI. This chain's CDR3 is CASSPGQGPYEQYF. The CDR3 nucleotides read TGTGCCAGCTCACCAGGACAGGGCCCCTACGAGCAGTACTTC.

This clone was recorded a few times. CDR3 nucleotide sequence: TGTGCCAGCAGCTTACAAACAGATCTGAACACTGAAGCTTTCTTT. It specifies CASSLQTDLNTEAFF. The rearrangement uses TRBV11-3 and TRBJ1-1, with D unclear. V was trimmed by 2 bases and J by 0 bases, leaving 10 bases between them. From germline, CDR1 is SGHNT and CDR2 YENEEA. The CDR3 is 15 amino acids.

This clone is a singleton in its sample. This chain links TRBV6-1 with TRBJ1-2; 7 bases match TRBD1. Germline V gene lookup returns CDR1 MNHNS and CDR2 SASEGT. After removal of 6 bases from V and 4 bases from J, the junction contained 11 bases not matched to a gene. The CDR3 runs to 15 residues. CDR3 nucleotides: TGTGCCAGCAGATTGACAGGGAGTGTTAGCTATGGCTACACCTTC. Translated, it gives CASRLTGSVSYGYTF.

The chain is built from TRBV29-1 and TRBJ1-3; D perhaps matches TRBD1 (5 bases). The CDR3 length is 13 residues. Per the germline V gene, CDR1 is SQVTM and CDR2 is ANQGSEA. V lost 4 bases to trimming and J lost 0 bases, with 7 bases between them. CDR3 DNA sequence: TGCAGCGTTGCCCAGGGCTCTGGAAACACCATATATTTT. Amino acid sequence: CSVAQGSGNTIYF.

The CDR3 here is CASSVGGEDAGYGYTF. The CDR3, as DNA: TGTGCCAGCTCCGTTGGGGGGGAAGACGCAGGCTACGGCTACACCTTC. The chain employs TRBV28 and TRBJ1-2, with D maybe TRBD1 (5 bases). The V gene lost 8 bases and the J gene lost 8 bases, with 27 bases spanning the gap. Germline V lookup: CDR1 MDHEN, CDR2 SYDVKM. The CDR3 runs to 16 residues.

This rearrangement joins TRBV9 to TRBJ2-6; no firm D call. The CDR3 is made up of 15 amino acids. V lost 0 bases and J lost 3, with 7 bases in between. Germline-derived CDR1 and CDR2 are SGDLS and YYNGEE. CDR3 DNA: TGTGCCAGCAGCGTAGGGCAAATTGGGGCCAACGTCCTGACTTTC. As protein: CASSVGQIGANVLTF.

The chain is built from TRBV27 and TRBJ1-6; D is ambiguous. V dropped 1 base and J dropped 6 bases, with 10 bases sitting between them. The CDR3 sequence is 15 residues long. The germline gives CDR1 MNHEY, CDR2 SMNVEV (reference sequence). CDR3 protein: CASSLYQNLNSPLHF. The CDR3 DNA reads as TGTGCCAGCAGTTTATATCAGAACCTTAATTCACCCCTCCACTTT.

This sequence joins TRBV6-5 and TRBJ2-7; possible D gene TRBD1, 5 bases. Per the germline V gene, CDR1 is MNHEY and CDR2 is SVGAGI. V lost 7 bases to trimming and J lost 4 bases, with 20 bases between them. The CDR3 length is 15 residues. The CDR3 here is CASIRFGAEGYEQYF. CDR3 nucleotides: TGTGCCAGCATCCGGTTTGGGGCGGAAGGATACGAGCAGTACTTC.